This entry lists 12 T cell receptor beta chains sequenced from one sample in a study of shared clonotypes between healthy human individuals. The repertoire was sequenced with immunoSEQ multiplex PCR; TCRdb's copy has only in-frame clones and lacks some. The sample records some 2.1 million clones, roughly 95% being singletons. The source material was naive CD4+ T cells sorted from blood. Subset indicated: CD45RA+ positively selected. The receptors were sampled from a man aged 18 to 35 in good health.

A remark on this clone: The same CDR3 arises from other DNA sequences in this sample as well. The V and J genes are TRBV7-8 and TRBJ2-7, with 7 positions matching TRBD2. CDR3 length: 14 amino acids. Trimming removed 1 base from V and 3 bases from J; junction bases left unmatched: 3. CDR1 is SGHVS and CDR2 is FQNEAQ in the germline V gene. In nucleotides, the CDR3 is TGTGCCAGCAGCTTAGGGCTAGCGGTCTACGAGCAGTACTTC. Protein: CASSLGLAVYEQYF.

This sequence joins TRBV28 and TRBJ2-3; D is possibly TRBD1 or TRBD2 (6 bases each). The length of the CDR3 is 15 residues. The germline V and J ends were trimmed by 3 bases and 2 bases, with 12 bases remaining between them. Germline CDR1 reads MDHEN; CDR2 reads SYDVKM. Written as DNA, the CDR3 is TGTGCCAGCAGTTTTTCTGGGGGGCCCACAGATACGCAGTATTTT. It is translated as CASSFSGGPTDTQYF.

J is TRBJ1-5 and V is TRBV4-2, with D tentatively TRBD1 (6 bases). Germline-derived CDR1 and CDR2 are LGHNA and YNFKEQ. The V end lost 3 bases, the J end lost 5 bases, and 20 bases lay between the germline ends. The CDR3 contains 17 residues. In nucleotides, the CDR3 is TGTGCCAGCAGCCATGGCAGGGACAAGGCCGGGGATCAGCCCCAGCATTTT. Protein product: CASSHGRDKAGDQPQHF.

The chain combines TRBV2 with TRBJ1-3, with a possible D match to TRBD1 (5 bases). Trimming cost V 4 bases and J 0 bases, with 10 bases left between them. This CDR3 contains 15 residues. The germline V gene encodes CDR1 SNHLY and CDR2 FYNNEI. CDR3 loop: CASSGQLYSGNTIYF. The CDR3, as DNA: TGTGCCAGCAGTGGACAGCTCTACTCTGGAAACACCATATATTTT.

The chain has TRBV11-2 and TRBJ2-3; a weak D match, TRBD2 (5 bases). This CDR3 has 18 residues. V was shortened by 2 bases and J by 0 bases, with 18 bases between the two germline ends. Germline CDR1 is SGHAT and CDR2 is FQNNGV. The CDR3 nucleotides are TGTGCCAGCAGCTTATCATTTGCGGGCCAAAGTAGCACAGATACGCAGTATTTT. Translation gives CASSLSFAGQSSTDTQYF.

The gene calls are TRBV14 and TRBJ1-4, with a weak D call TRBD1 (5 bases). This CDR3 is built from 16 residues. Trimming took off 2 bases at V and 7 bases at J, with 17 bases between the two ends. The germline V gene has CDR1 SGHDN and CDR2 FVKESK. As DNA, the CDR3 is TGTGCCAGCAGCCAATCCGATAGGGGAAGATTTGAAAAACTGTTTTTT. As protein: CASSQSDRGRFEKLFF. The full variable domain, rest sourced from reference TRBV14 and TRBJ1-4, is EAGVTQFPSHSVIEKGQTVTLRCDPISGHDNLYWYRRVMGKEIKFLLHFVKESKQDESGMPNNRFLAERTGGTYSTLKVQPAELEDSGVYFCASSQSDRGRFEKLFFGSGTQLSVL.

The chain has TRBV6-6 and TRBJ2-3, with D unclear. This CDR3 has 16 residues. Germline assignment: CDR1 MNHNY and CDR2 SVGAGI (reference sequence). Trimming took 4 bases from V and 6 from J, leaving 20 bases between them. The CDR3 sequence: CASSSRNSGYMDTQYF. The CDR3 DNA reads as TGTGCCAGCAGTTCCCGAAACTCTGGTTATATGGATACGCAGTATTTT.

The chain carries TRBV2 and TRBJ1-2; possible D gene TRBD1, 5 bases. Trimming took 2 bases from V and 2 from J, leaving 12 bases between them. In germline, CDR1 is SNHLY, CDR2 FYNNEI. The CDR3 contains 15 residues. The CDR3 DNA follows: TGTGCCAGCAGTGAAAGCCAGGGAGCAAACTATGGCTACACCTTC. This sequence encodes CASSESQGANYGYTF.

The sample holds a few counts of this clone. The genes are TRBV5-6 and TRBJ1-1; D remains unclear. Trimming cost V 0 bases and J 1 base, with 7 bases left between them. This CDR3 has 14 amino acids. Per the germline V gene, CDR1 is SGHDT and CDR2 is YYEEEE. The CDR3 sequence is CASSLDRRNTEAFF. CDR3 sequence (DNA): TGTGCCAGCAGCTTGGACAGAAGGAACACTGAAGCTTTCTTT.

The V and J genes are TRBV18 and TRBJ2-7, with 7 bases identical to TRBD1. This CDR3 comprises 15 residues. Germline loops: CDR1 KGHSH, CDR2 LQKENI. With 3 bases clipped from V and 0 bases from J, the junction kept 5 bases outside the gene matches. The CDR3 DNA reads as TGTGCCAGCTCACCCGGACAGGTGTTCTCCTACGAGCAGTACTTC. It encodes CASSPGQVFSYEQYF.

This clone was observed once. The chain joins TRBV5-1 to TRBJ2-3; TRBD1 agrees at 10 bases. The CDR3 is 16 residues long. Germline loops: CDR1 SGHRS, CDR2 YFSETQ. J lost 1 base, V lost 4 bases, and 6 bases had no gene match. Here the CDR3 DNA reads TGCGCCAGCAGCCAACCGGGGACAGGGGGCACAGATACGCAGTATTTT. Residues: CASSQPGTGGTDTQYF. The full variable domain, completed using reference TRBV5-1 and TRBJ2-3, is KAGVTQTPRYLIKTRGQQVTLSCSPISGHRSVSWYQQTPGQGLQFLFEYFSETQRNKGNFPGRFSGRQFSNSRSEMNVSTLELGDSALYLCASSQPGTGGTDTQYFGPGTRLTVL.

Comments on this clone: A read error may be the cause here, since a much bigger clone is one base away. V and J are TRBV11-2 and TRBJ1-5; D is ambiguous. From germline, CDR1 is SGHAT and CDR2 FQNNGV. Trimming removed 2 bases at V and 4 bases at J, with 9 bases between. This CDR3 region has 14 residues. This chain's CDR3 is CASSLRGRNQPQHF. The CDR3 DNA is TGTGCCAGCAGCTTACGGGGAAGGAATCAGCCCCAGCATTTT.